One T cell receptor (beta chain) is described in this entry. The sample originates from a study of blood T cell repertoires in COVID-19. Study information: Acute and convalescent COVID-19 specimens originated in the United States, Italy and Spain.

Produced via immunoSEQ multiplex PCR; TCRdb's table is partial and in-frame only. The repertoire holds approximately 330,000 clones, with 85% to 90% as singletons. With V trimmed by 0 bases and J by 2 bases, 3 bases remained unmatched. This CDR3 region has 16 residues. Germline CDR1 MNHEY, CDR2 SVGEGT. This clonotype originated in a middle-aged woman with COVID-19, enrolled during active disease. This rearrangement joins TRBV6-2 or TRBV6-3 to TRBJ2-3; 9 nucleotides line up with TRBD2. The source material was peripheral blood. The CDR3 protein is CASSYSASGATDTQYF. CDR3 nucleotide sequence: TGTGCCAGCAGTTACTCGGCTAGCGGGGCCACAGATACGCAGTATTTT.